This TCR beta chain is drawn from a study of fetal regulatory T cell absence and autoimmunity. Looking at the study overall: IPEX patients had exocrine pancreas autoimmunity without clinical diabetes.

About this clone: The antigen is unknown.

V was shortened by 3 bases and J by 4 bases, with 10 bases between the two germline ends. Germline loops: CDR1 SGHRS, CDR2 YFSETQ. This CDR3 region has 14 residues. The data were produced by immunoSEQ multiplex PCR, yet TCRdb's version contains in-frame clones alone and is incomplete. The sample includes approximately 49,000 clones, about four fifths of them seen just once. General study points: Pancreas TCRs were oligoclonally enriched versus cord blood, some clones over 95-fold.

The chain joins TRBV5-1 to TRBJ2-2; D is unclear. This clonotype was sampled from a newborn boy with IPEX syndrome. Specimen: cord blood. CDR3 nucleotides: TGCGCCAGCAGCTCACCAGGCCGCACCGGGGAGCTGTTTTTT. As protein: CASSSPGRTGELFF.